The 14 T cell receptor beta chains below come from one sample, sequenced in a study of cytomegalovirus exposure and HLA in healthy donors. PCR involved 60 Vbeta and 13 Jbeta primers. The data were produced by immunoSEQ multiplex PCR, yet TCRdb's version contains in-frame clones alone and is incomplete. Of around 150,000 clones listed, about 74% were seen once; the top ten hold more than 4.5%. The sequencing sample was made of PBMCs. Receptor source: a woman aged 50 to 60 in good health and CMV-seronegative.

This chain joins TRBV5-4 and TRBJ2-5; TRBD2 matches 11 bases. V lost 0 bases, J lost 11 bases, and 3 bases stayed unmatched. CDR3 length: 13 residues. The germline V gene encodes CDR1 SGHNT and CDR2 YYREEE (reference sequence). The DNA for the CDR3 is TGTGCCAGCAGCTTGGCGGGACTAGCGGAGCAGTACTTC. Translated, it gives CASSLAGLAEQYF.

This clone was seen just once. The chain employs TRBV7-3 and TRBJ1-6; 10 bases fit TRBD1. The CDR3 covers 15 residues. The V and J ends lost 3 bases and 7 bases, in that order; junction bases with no gene match: 3. Germline V CDR1 and CDR2: SGHTA, FQGTGA. For the CDR3, the DNA is TGTGCCAGCAGCTTGACAGGGGGCAGGAATTCACCCCTCCACTTT. Translated, it gives CASSLTGGRNSPLHF.

The V and J genes are TRBV4-1 and TRBJ1-1, with D perhaps TRBD1 (6 bases). Germline V lookup: CDR1 MGHRA, CDR2 YSYEKL. This CDR3 is built from 19 residues. Trimming pared 1 base from V and 0 bases from J, leaving 21 bases between. CDR3 amino acids: CASSQGAAGRGFVNTEAFF. In nucleotides, the CDR3 is TGCGCCAGCAGCCAAGGGGCAGCGGGGAGGGGGTTCGTGAACACTGAAGCTTTCTTT.

This clone was observed a handful of times. The V gene is TRBV4-1, the J gene TRBJ2-5; 7 bases align to TRBD2. The V segment lost 2 bases and the J segment 2 bases; nucleotides outside the gene matches: 5. This CDR3 contains 15 residues. From germline, CDR1 is MGHRA and CDR2 YSYEKL. The CDR3 DNA sequence: TGCGCCAGCAGCCAACTTGGGGGGGGGCAAGAGACCCAGTACTTC. Translating it yields CASSQLGGGQETQYF.

The chain combines TRBV19 with TRBJ1-1; TRBD1 is a possible D gene (6 bases). Germline loops: CDR1 LNHDA, CDR2 SQIVND (reference sequence). This CDR3 comprises 13 residues. V shed 5 bases and J shed 5 bases, with 12 bases lying between them. The CDR3 sequence is CASSEGGRTEAFF. DNA of the CDR3: TGTGCCAGTAGTGAGGGGGGGAGGACTGAAGCTTTCTTT.

The chain uses TRBV5-1 and TRBJ1-1; TRBD1 matches at 9 bases. CDR3 length equals 14 residues. Trimming at V came to 4 bases and at J to 1 base, leaving 2 bases not matched to a gene. Germline V gene sequence: CDR1 SGHRS, CDR2 YFSETQ. In nucleotides, the CDR3 is TGCGCCAGCAGCCCGGGACAGGGGAACACTGAAGCTTTCTTT. It yields the protein CASSPGQGNTEAFF.

The chain carries TRBV7-2 and TRBJ1-1; D gene ambiguous. Per germline, CDR1 SGHTA and CDR2 FQGNSA. The CDR3 covers 16 residues. V lost 4 bases to trimming and J lost 4 bases, with 19 bases between them. CDR3 coding DNA: TGTGCCAGCAGCTCCCCGACGCGGGGTAGTGGCACTGAAGCTTTCTTT. This encodes CASSSPTRGSGTEAFF.

Notes on this clone: The germline gene is not matched at one end of the junction; a read error may be the cause. The chain joins TRBV7-7 to TRBJ2-3; no firm D call. Germline lookup yields CDR1 SSHAT and CDR2 FNYEAQ (reference sequence). CDR3 length equals 14 residues. Here the CDR3 DNA reads TGTGCTAGCAGCTTGGCAGGCTCAACAGATACGCAGTATTTT. Its translation is CASSLAGSTDTQYF.

This chain joins TRBV28 and TRBJ2-3; TRBD2 is a possible D gene (6 bases). Looked up from germline, CDR1 is MDHEN and CDR2 is SYDVKM. With 6 bases removed from V and 5 bases from J, the gap between germline ends came to 15 bases. The CDR3 length is 14 residues. The CDR3 sequence: CASRRDPGVDTQYF. In DNA form, the CDR3 reads TGTGCCAGCAGGAGGGACCCGGGAGTAGATACGCAGTATTTT.

This chain joins TRBV11-2 and TRBJ1-5; D unclear. This CDR3 comprises 15 residues. The V gene lost 0 bases and the J gene lost 11 bases, with 17 bases spanning the gap. Per germline, CDR1 SGHAT and CDR2 FQNNGV. CDR3: CASSLESGGWRAQHF. The CDR3 DNA sequence: TGTGCCAGCAGCTTAGAGAGTGGAGGGTGGAGGGCCCAGCATTTT.

This clone has more than one count but fewer than ten. The rearrangement uses TRBV25-1 and TRBJ2-6, with TRBD1 identical over 10 bases. This CDR3 is 16 amino acids long. Losses at the gene ends were 3 bases for V and 2 bases for J; bases not matched to a gene: 1. CDR1 is MGHDK, CDR2 SYGVNS, per germline. The CDR3 loop reads CASSETGGAGANVLTF. The CDR3 nucleotides read TGTGCCAGCAGTGAGACAGGGGGCGCTGGGGCCAACGTCCTGACTTTC. The full variable domain, its missing parts supplied by reference TRBV25-1 and TRBJ2-6, is EADIYQTPRYLVIGTGKKITLECSQTMGHDKMYWYQQDPGMELHLIHYSYGVNSTEKGDLSSESTVSRIRTEHFPLTLESARPSHTSQYLCASSETGGAGANVLTFGAGSRLTVL.

The chain is built from TRBV2 and TRBJ1-2, with TRBD1 as a possible D gene (6 bases). V lost 8 bases, J lost 6 bases, and 16 bases lay in between. Per the germline V gene, CDR1 is SNHLY and CDR2 is FYNNEI. The CDR3 is made up of 13 amino acids. The CDR3 region has the DNA TGTGCCAGCTCGACCGACAGGCCTAATGGCTACACCTTC. Translating it yields CASSTDRPNGYTF.

The chain combines TRBV10-3 with TRBJ2-1; D call uncertain. This CDR3 comprises 12 residues. CDR1 and CDR2 (germline): ENHRY, SYGVKD. Trimming took off 2 bases at V and 7 bases at J, with 6 bases between the two ends. CDR3 DNA: TGTGCCATCAGTGAGCGCGGAAATGAGCAGTTCTTC. As protein: CAISERGNEQFF.

About this clone itself: It is unclear where the CDR3 begins or ends on the DNA, so no DNA is shown, and the CDR3 is as TCRdb lists it. The chain uses TRBV2 and TRBJ1-5; the table calls TRBD1, which could not be checked here. Both ends counted, the CDR3 spans 15 residues. Germline CDR1 is SNHLY and CDR2 is FYNNEI. The CDR3: CASAQGASGISPSIF.